Each of the 22 T cell receptor beta chains below was sequenced from the same sample in a study of blood T cell repertoires in COVID-19. TCRdb keeps only in-frame clones here, not all; method: immunoSEQ multiplex PCR. This sample carries some 200,000 clones, 80% of them seen once, and the ten largest clones take 5.5% to 7%. Sequencing input: peripheral blood. All receptors come from a woman aged 65 to 85 with acute or convalescent COVID-19.

The chain joins TRBV19 to TRBJ2-1, with 7 bases that match TRBD2. V trimming: 0 bases; J trimming: 7 bases; junction bases outside the gene matches: 6. Germline V gives CDR1 LNHDA, CDR2 SQIVND (reference sequence). The CDR3 length is 15 residues. CDR3 DNA: TGTGCCAGTAGTATAGATCGGGGGAGGGTTAATGAGCAGTTCTTC. It codes for CASSIDRGRVNEQFF.

This clone was seen once. The chain employs TRBV6-5 and TRBJ2-1; D unresolved. This CDR3 comprises 13 residues. Germline CDR1 reads MNHEY; CDR2 reads SVGAGI. V lost 4 bases to trimming and J lost 4 bases, with 8 bases between them. The CDR3 coding sequence is TGTGCCAGCAGTTCCGAAACATACAATGAGCAGTTCTTC. Translation: CASSSETYNEQFF.

This rearrangement joins TRBV29-1 to TRBJ2-1; 14 bases fit TRBD2. Per the germline V gene, CDR1 is SQVTM and CDR2 is ANQGSEA. With V trimmed by 4 bases and J by 4 bases, 9 bases remained unmatched. The CDR3 consists of 17 residues. The DNA for the CDR3 is TGCAGCGTTGGAGGGACTAGCGGGAGTCAGGGGTACAATGAGCAGTTCTTC. Translation gives CSVGGTSGSQGYNEQFF.

The rearrangement links TRBV6-5 to TRBJ2-3; 8 bases align to TRBD2. The V segment lost 6 bases and the J segment 10 bases; nucleotides outside the gene matches: 6. Germline V gene data show CDR1 as MNHEY and CDR2 as SVGAGI. The CDR3 loop spans 12 amino acids. This chain's CDR3 is CASRSLAGSQYF. The CDR3 DNA sequence: TGTGCCAGCAGGAGCCTAGCGGGCTCGCAGTATTTT.

The chain joins TRBV19 to TRBJ2-5; 12 nucleotides match TRBD2. Germline V gives CDR1 LNHDA, CDR2 SQIVND (reference sequence). V dropped 4 bases and J dropped 4; count of bases not matched to a gene: 7. The CDR3 is 16 amino acids. The CDR3 DNA is TGTGCCAGTAGTACGCTAGCGGGAGGGCCCGGAGAGACCCAGTACTTC. Translation gives CASSTLAGGPGETQYF.

The chain uses TRBV28 and TRBJ2-4; 7 bases are a match to TRBD2. The V gene end was trimmed by 6 bases and the J gene end by 5 bases; junction bases not matched to a gene: 10. CDR1 MDHEN and CDR2 SYDVKM come from the germline V gene. This CDR3 has 15 amino acids. The CDR3 loop reads CASSYLWAGENIQYF. The CDR3, as DNA: TGTGCCAGCAGCTACTTGTGGGCGGGGGAAAACATTCAGTACTTC.

This chain links TRBV19 with TRBJ2-7; 10 nucleotides align to TRBD1. Germline V gives CDR1 LNHDA, CDR2 SQIVND (reference sequence). Trimming removed 3 bases from V and 2 bases from J; junction bases left unmatched: 1. The CDR3 runs 14 residues. The CDR3 reads CASSIGTGAYEQYF. CDR3 sequence (DNA): TGTGCCAGTAGTATCGGGACAGGGGCCTACGAGCAGTACTTC.

This clone appeared a few times. This chain joins TRBV7-8 and TRBJ2-7, with D perhaps TRBD1 (8 bases). V dropped 5 bases and J dropped 6 bases, with 20 bases sitting between them. The CDR3 contains 15 residues. CDR1 is SGHVS, CDR2 FQNEAQ, per germline. The CDR3 region is CASSPRQGRAVEQYF. The DNA of the CDR3 is TGTGCCAGCAGCCCGCGACAGGGGAGGGCGGTCGAGCAGTACTTC.

The chain links TRBV5-4 to TRBJ2-1; maybe TRBD2 (8 bases). V lost 4 bases to trimming and J lost 5 bases, with 16 bases between them. This CDR3 contains 15 residues. The germline gives CDR1 SGHNT, CDR2 YYREEE (reference sequence). The CDR3: CASSPGGLGNNEQFF. The CDR3 nucleotides are TGTGCCAGCAGCCCAGGGGGACTAGGTAACAATGAGCAGTTCTTC. The full variable domain, in which reference TRBV5-4 and TRBJ2-1 provide the parts outside the CDR3, is ETGVTQSPTHLIKTRGQQVTLRCSSQSGHNTVSWYQQALGQGPQFIFQYYREEENGRGNFPPRFSGLQFPNYSSELNVNALELDDSALYLCASSPGGLGNNEQFFGPGTRLTVL.

At least ten counts were recorded for this clone. The V and J genes are TRBV28 and TRBJ1-2; D is uncertain. Between the trimmed V and J ends, which lost 2 bases and 8 bases, there was a span of 18 bases. Germline loops: CDR1 MDHEN, CDR2 SYDVKM. The CDR3 length is 15 residues. The CDR3 nucleotides are TGTGCCAGCAGTTTAATAGGTTCAGCGACGGGAGGCTACACCTTC. It encodes CASSLIGSATGGYTF.

This chain uses TRBV4-1 with TRBJ1-3; 7 nucleotides match TRBD1. The CDR3 covers 19 residues. The germline gives CDR1 MGHRA, CDR2 YSYEKL. V trimming: 0 bases; J trimming: 3 bases; junction bases outside the gene matches: 14. CDR3 residues: CASSQDGDRAKRDGNTIYF. The CDR3 region has the DNA TGCGCCAGCAGCCAAGATGGAGACAGGGCTAAAAGGGATGGAAACACCATATATTTT.

The chain joins TRBV24-1 to TRBJ2-1; TRBD2 matches 9 bases. The CDR3 is 13 amino acids. In germline, CDR1 is KGHDR, CDR2 SFDVKD. V trimming: 6 bases; J trimming: 8 bases; junction bases outside the gene matches: 4. The CDR3 DNA reads as TGTGCCACCAGTTTAGCGGGAGTAGATGAGCAGTTCTTC. Protein: CATSLAGVDEQFF.

The V gene is TRBV6-5, the J gene TRBJ1-3; possibly TRBD1 for D (5 bases). The germline CDR1 and CDR2 sequences are MNHEY and SVGAGI. The CDR3 is made up of 12 amino acids. V was clipped by 10 bases and J by 4 bases, with 11 bases between them. The CDR3 DNA reads as TGTGCCACCCAAGGGGTGGGAAACACCATATATTTT. This translates into CATQGVGNTIYF.

This clone was recorded a few times. The genes are TRBV2 and TRBJ1-5; D is undetermined. V was cut by 0 bases and J by 4 bases, with 16 bases left in between. Germline loops: CDR1 SNHLY, CDR2 FYNNEI. This CDR3 spans 17 amino acids. DNA of the CDR3: TGTGCCAGCAGTGAAGCGCGACCCAGTACAGAAAATCAGCCCCAGCATTTT. It specifies CASSEARPSTENQPQHF.

This rearrangement joins TRBV7-2 to TRBJ2-2; 7 bases are shared with TRBD2. This CDR3 comprises 15 residues. J was trimmed by 0 bases and V by 6 bases; bases with no gene match: 4. Germline V gene sequence: CDR1 SGHTA, CDR2 FQGNSA. This CDR3 is CASRQGLTNTGELFF. CDR3 coding DNA: TGTGCCAGCAGGCAGGGACTAACGAACACCGGGGAGCTGTTTTTT.

The V and J genes are TRBV3-1 (or the pseudogene TRBV3-2) and TRBJ1-6; D is perhaps TRBD1 (5 bases). The germline V gene has CDR1 LGHDT and CDR2 YNNKEL (reference sequence). Deletions cut 1 base from V and 0 bases from J, with 7 bases between. This CDR3 region has 16 residues. In DNA, the CDR3 is TGTGCCAGCAGCCAAGGGGGCCCCTCCTATAATTCACCCCTCCACTTT. Translation: CASSQGGPSYNSPLHF.

The chain carries TRBV7-2 and TRBJ2-1, with 16 bases aligning to TRBD2. V was clipped by 2 bases and J by 13 bases; unmatched bases: 8. The CDR3 has 16 amino acids. Germline V gives CDR1 SGHTA, CDR2 FQGNSA. As DNA, the CDR3 is TGTGCCAGCAGCTTATCATCCGGGACTAGCGGGAGGGCACAGTTCTTC. Translation: CASSLSSGTSGRAQFF. The full variable domain, with the rest looked up from reference TRBV7-2 and TRBJ2-1, is GAGVSQSPSNKVTEKGKDVELRCDPISGHTALYWYRQSLGQGLEFLIYFQGNSAPDKSGLPSDRFSAERTGGSVSTLTIQRTQQEDSAVYLCASSLSSGTSGRAQFFGPGTRLTVL.

CDR3 sequence reads: CASSYSGRRGEKLFF. The CDR3 nucleotides read TGTGCCAGCAGTTACTCAGGGAGGAGAGGAGAAAAACTGTTTTTT. V usage is TRBV28 and J usage is TRBJ1-4; maybe TRBD1 (5 bases). Looked up from germline, CDR1 is MDHEN and CDR2 is SYDVKM. The CDR3 is 15 amino acids. The V end was cut by 4 bases, the J end by 8 bases, with 17 bases between.

The J gene is TRBJ1-1, the V gene TRBV11-2, with TRBD1 matching 8 bases. V lost 5 bases to trimming and J lost 0 bases; unmatched junction nucleotides: 14. Germline loops: CDR1 SGHAT, CDR2 FQNNGV. The CDR3 is made up of 18 amino acids. CDR3 nucleotides: TGTGCCAGCAGCAATAGGGACAGGAACCCCTTATTGAACACTGAAGCTTTCTTT. As protein: CASSNRDRNPLLNTEAFF.

To note about this clone: The identical CDR3 is also encoded by other nucleotide sequences in the sample. The V and J genes are TRBV9 and TRBJ2-3; D unclear. V dropped 0 bases and J dropped 0 bases, with 5 bases sitting between them. The CDR3 has 14 amino acids. CDR1 and CDR2 (germline): SGDLS, YYNGEE. This CDR3 reads CASSVDTSTDTQYF. In nucleotides, the CDR3 is TGTGCCAGCAGCGTAGACACCAGCACAGATACGCAGTATTTT.

The rearrangement uses TRBV20-1 and TRBJ2-7; D not resolved. The CDR3 runs to 11 residues. V lost 0 bases and J 6 bases, leaving 6 bases between the germline ends. Per the germline V gene, CDR1 is DFQATT and CDR2 is SNEGSKA (reference sequence). The CDR3 DNA follows: TGCAGTGCTAGAGATCAAATCGAGCAGTACTTC. Amino acid sequence: CSARDQIEQYF.

The chain combines TRBV9 with TRBJ1-3, with 8 positions matching TRBD1. V was clipped by 3 bases and J by 6 bases; unmatched bases: 5. CDR1 and CDR2 from the germline V gene are SGDLS and YYNGEE. The CDR3 has 14 amino acids. CDR3 coding DNA: TGTGCCAGCAGCGCCGACAGGGGCGCAAACACCATATATTTT. Encoded protein: CASSADRGANTIYF.